These T cell receptor beta chains were read from a single sample in a study of response to subunit inactivated influenza vaccine. TCRdb ran MiXCR on the RT-PCR reads and lists one entry per CDR3 protein. This table holds a few hundred thousand distinct CDR3 sequences, 22% found once. The sequencing here drew on PBMCs from blood, taken about 20 months after vaccination. The receptors were gathered from a man in his fifties or sixties who received an inactivated influenza vaccine. CDR3s include the opening cysteine and the closing phenylalanine or tryptophan. The D gene is left open where the match is weak.

length,V,J,D,CDR3
15,TRBV9,TRBJ2-7,TRBD2,CASARSSGGNYEQYF
15,TRBV18,TRBJ2-1,TRBD2,CASSPGLADYNEQFF
16,TRBV4-3,TRBJ2-5,-,CASSQDRFRGSETQYF
15,TRBV3-1,TRBJ2-7,TRBD1,CASSQDVGQKYEQYF
16,TRBV3-1,TRBJ2-5,TRBD2,CASSPTTSGTKETQYF
14,TRBV29-1,TRBJ1-1,-,CSVIRTAGATEAFF
12,TRBV5-1,TRBJ2-1,-,CASSLETGLQFF
13,TRBV10-3,TRBJ1-4,-,CAISGTTNEKLFF
13,TRBV7-2,TRBJ2-3,-,CASNTGGADTQYF
15,TRBV5-6,TRBJ2-3,TRBD2,CASSSQRGGVNTQYF
13,TRBV20-1,TRBJ1-2,-,CSARAEGLRGYTF
15,TRBV5-1,TRBJ2-7,-,CASSLAPRDPYEQYF
13,TRBV7-9,TRBJ2-1,-,CASSFALYNEQFF
17,TRBV28,TRBJ1-6,-,CASRMTGTHSLGSPLHF
13,TRBV20-1,TRBJ1-1,-,CSASPGLVTEAFF
13,TRBV7-9,TRBJ1-2,TRBD1,CASRTTGDYGYTF
16,TRBV10-3,TRBJ2-3,-,CAISDGRGPSTDTQYF
13,TRBV7-9,TRBJ1-2,TRBD1,CASSLSDREGYTF
15,TRBV20-1,TRBJ2-1,TRBD2,CSARRDYRSYNEQFF
14,TRBV4-2,TRBJ1-2,TRBD1,CASSPGQDWPGYTF
14,TRBV25-1,TRBJ2-7,-,CASSEYRTVDEQYF
15,TRBV12-3/TRBV12-4,TRBJ2-5,-,CASSFSSGIGETQYF